Below, 28 T cell receptor beta chains from the same sample are listed, as sequenced in a study of radiotherapy plus CTLA-4 blockade in lung cancer. Profiling relied on immunoSEQ multiplex PCR, and the TCRdb table lists in-frame clones only, not all of them. The sample lists some 50,000 clones, approximately 79% seen once, with roughly 2.9% in the top ten. The sequencing here drew on peripheral blood, taken from a patient treated with radiotherapy plus ipilimumab. Receptors originate from a human donor with non-small cell lung cancer who had a partial response to radiotherapy plus ipilimumab.

This rearrangement joins TRBV5-6 to TRBJ1-1; 11 nucleotides line up with TRBD1. The CDR3 loop spans 17 amino acids. Per germline, CDR1 SGHDT and CDR2 YYEEEE. The V and J ends lost 2 bases and 2 bases, in that order; junction bases with no gene match: 8. The CDR3 is CASSLGQGARGNTEAFF. CDR3 in DNA: TGTGCCAGCAGCTTAGGACAGGGGGCGCGGGGCAACACTGAAGCTTTCTTT.

The chain employs TRBV19 and TRBJ1-1, with D tentatively TRBD1 (5 bases). The CDR3 totals 15 residues. CDR1 is LNHDA, CDR2 SQIVND, per germline (reference sequence). The germline V and J ends were trimmed by 5 bases and 1 base, with 14 bases remaining between them. Here the CDR3 DNA reads TGTGCCAGTAGTGGGATCGTGGGGGGGAACACTGAAGCTTTCTTT. Protein product: CASSGIVGGNTEAFF.

The V and J genes are TRBV5-4 and TRBJ2-1; the D gene is possibly TRBD1 (6 bases). V shed 4 bases and J shed 8 bases, with 19 bases lying between them. This CDR3 comprises 15 residues. The germline V gene has CDR1 SGHNT and CDR2 YYREEE (reference sequence). CDR3 nucleotide sequence: TGTGCCAGCAGCCCCGGGACACTGCCCGATTATGAGCAGTTCTTC. As protein: CASSPGTLPDYEQFF.

This chain joins TRBV2 and TRBJ2-7; 10 bases are shared with TRBD2. Germline V gene sequence: CDR1 SNHLY, CDR2 FYNNEI. The CDR3 is 14 amino acids. V shed 4 bases and J 2 bases; nucleotides not matched to a gene: 2. The CDR3 region is CASSASGGTYEQYF. The CDR3 DNA sequence: TGTGCCAGCAGTGCTAGCGGGGGTACCTACGAGCAGTACTTC.

V usage is TRBV29-1 and J usage is TRBJ2-2; possibly TRBD2 for D (6 bases). Germline CDR1 is SQVTM and CDR2 is ANQGSEA. The CDR3 covers 14 residues. Deletions cut 7 bases from V and 0 bases from J, with 12 bases between. The CDR3 sequence is CSAQEGTNTGELFF. The DNA of the CDR3 is TGCAGCGCCCAGGAGGGCACGAACACCGGGGAGCTGTTTTTT.

The CDR3 loop reads CASSIMGFEQYF. The CDR3, as DNA: TGCGCCAGCAGCATAATGGGCTTCGAGCAGTACTTC. The rearrangement uses TRBV5-1 and TRBJ2-7; D uncertain. With 4 bases removed from V and 6 bases from J, the gap between germline ends came to 11 bases. In germline, CDR1 is SGHRS, CDR2 YFSETQ. There are 12 residues in the CDR3.

The gene calls are TRBV14 and TRBJ2-5; 9 bases are a match to TRBD1. The germline V gene has CDR1 SGHDN and CDR2 FVKESK. CDR3 length equals 18 residues. V lost 4 bases and J lost 5; bases outside the gene matches: 17. CDR3 nucleotide sequence: TGTGCCAGCAGCCCATGGGATTCCGGGACAGGGCTACGGGAGACCCAGTACTTC. Translating it yields CASSPWDSGTGLRETQYF.

The rearrangement joins TRBV5-1 to TRBJ1-2; D is possibly TRBD1 (6 bases). Trimming cost V 2 bases and J 4 bases, with 12 bases left between them. Germline-derived CDR1 and CDR2 are SGHRS and YFSETQ. The CDR3 sequence is 14 residues long. The CDR3 nucleotides read TGCGCCAGCAGCTTAATGACAGGTGGCTATGGCTACACCTTC. It yields the protein CASSLMTGGYGYTF.

The chain carries TRBV11-2 and TRBJ2-1, with 7 bases identical to TRBD1. V lost 4 bases to trimming and J lost 6 bases; unmatched junction nucleotides: 9. Germline assignment: CDR1 SGHAT and CDR2 FQNNGV. The CDR3 runs 15 residues. The CDR3 loop reads CASSSGQFTFNEQFF. The CDR3 nucleotides read TGTGCCAGCAGCTCGGGACAGTTTACGTTCAATGAGCAGTTCTTC.

V is TRBV9 and J is TRBJ2-5; TRBD1 agrees at 7 bases. This CDR3 has 13 amino acids. V shed 3 bases and J 3 bases; nucleotides not matched to a gene: 2. Germline V lookup: CDR1 SGDLS, CDR2 YYNGEE. The CDR3 protein is CASSEGTEETQYF. The CDR3 DNA is TGTGCCAGCAGCGAGGGGACAGAAGAGACCCAGTACTTC.

The V and J genes are TRBV5-1 and TRBJ2-2, with D possibly being TRBD2 (6 bases). V lost 4 bases to trimming and J lost 5 bases, with 9 bases between them. CDR3 length: 13 amino acids. Germline loops: CDR1 SGHRS, CDR2 YFSETQ. This chain's CDR3 is CASSNGGTGELFF. The CDR3 DNA reads TGCGCCAGCAGCAACGGGGGTACCGGGGAGCTGTTTTTT.

V usage is TRBV19 and J usage is TRBJ2-3; 7 positions agree with TRBD1. V lost 5 bases, J lost 4 bases, and 6 bases stayed unmatched. Per the germline V gene, CDR1 is LNHDA and CDR2 is SQIVND (reference sequence). The CDR3 spans 14 residues. CDR3 in DNA: TGTGCCAGTAGTGGCAGGGGGTACCCAGATACGCAGTATTTT. The encoded protein is CASSGRGYPDTQYF.

This clone was recorded once. The rearrangement uses TRBV5-4 and TRBJ2-1, with 8 positions matching TRBD1. J lost 6 bases, V lost 4 bases, and 6 bases had no gene match. Germline loops: CDR1 SGHNT, CDR2 YYREEE (reference sequence). This CDR3 region has 14 residues. DNA for the CDR3: TGTGCCAGCAGCGAGGGACAGGTACGCAATGAGCAGTTCTTC. Encoded protein: CASSEGQVRNEQFF. The whole variable domain, filled in from reference TRBV5-4 and TRBJ2-1, reads ETGVTQSPTHLIKTRGQQVTLRCSSQSGHNTVSWYQQALGQGPQFIFQYYREEENGRGNFPPRFSGLQFPNYSSELNVNALELDDSALYLCASSEGQVRNEQFFGPGTRLTVL.

The chain carries TRBV10-3 and TRBJ2-2; 7 bases fit TRBD1. The CDR3 is made up of 18 amino acids. Losses at the gene ends were 3 bases for V and 1 base for J; bases not matched to a gene: 11. Germline CDR1 and CDR2: ENHRY and SYGVKD. The CDR3 reads CAISDPGQPSMNTGELFF. The CDR3 bases are TGTGCCATCAGTGACCCGGGACAGCCGAGCATGAACACCGGGGAGCTGTTTTTT.

This rearrangement joins TRBV27 to TRBJ1-2, with a tentative D call TRBD1 (5 bases). Deletions cut 4 bases from V and 5 bases from J, with 11 bases between. Looked up from germline, CDR1 is MNHEY and CDR2 is SMNVEV (reference sequence). The CDR3 spans 13 residues. Here the CDR3 DNA reads TGTGCCAGCAGTTCGGGGGTCGGATATGGCTACACCTTC. Translating it yields CASSSGVGYGYTF.

V and J are TRBV9 and TRBJ2-1, with 11 bases identical to TRBD1. Looked up from germline, CDR1 is SGDLS and CDR2 is YYNGEE. The CDR3 length is 16 residues. V was clipped by 3 bases and J by 0 bases; unmatched bases: 2. CDR3 residues: CASSGDRGVSYNEQFF. CDR3 in DNA: TGTGCCAGCAGCGGGGACAGGGGGGTCTCCTACAATGAGCAGTTCTTC.

The rearrangement joins TRBV5-1 to TRBJ1-4, with 9 bases lining up with TRBD1. Germline CDR1 reads SGHRS; CDR2 reads YFSETQ. With V trimmed by 2 bases and J by 4 bases, 9 bases remained unmatched. The CDR3 is made up of 17 amino acids. CDR3 in amino acids: CASSLRTGVGGNEKLFF. The DNA of the CDR3 is TGCGCCAGCAGCTTAAGGACAGGGGTTGGGGGTAATGAAAAACTGTTTTTT.

This clone came up a few times. The chain links TRBV19 to TRBJ1-1; D perhaps matches TRBD1 (6 bases). The CDR3 covers 14 residues. V lost 7 bases, J lost 1 base, and 13 bases lay in between. Germline CDR1 reads LNHDA; CDR2 reads SQIVND (reference sequence). The CDR3 DNA reads TGTGCCAGTACCAAAACGACAGGGAACACTGAAGCTTTCTTT. Amino acids: CASTKTTGNTEAFF.

This chain links TRBV5-8 with TRBJ2-7, with 7 bases lining up with TRBD1. Germline V lookup: CDR1 SGHTS, CDR2 YDEGEE. This CDR3 contains 14 residues. Trimming removed 3 bases from V and 6 bases from J; junction bases left unmatched: 9. In DNA, the CDR3 is TGTGCCAGCAGCTCAGACAGGGTCGTTGGCGAGCAGTACTTC. Residues: CASSSDRVVGEQYF. Looking up the rest from reference TRBV5-8 and TRBJ2-7 gives the full variable domain: EAGVTQSPTHLIKTRGQQATLRCSPISGHTSVYWYQQALGLGLQFLLWYDEGEERNRGNFPPRFSGRQFPNYSSELNVNALELEDSALYLCASSSDRVVGEQYFGPGTRLTVT.

CDR3 coding DNA: TGCGCCAGCAGCGTGACGGGACAGTTGAGCACTGAAGCTTTCTTT. Translated: CASSVTGQLSTEAFF. The chain couples TRBV5-1 to TRBJ1-1; 7 bases line up with TRBD1. V was pared by 4 bases and J by 4 bases, with 10 bases of the junction left unmatched. The CDR3 extends over 15 amino acids. Germline CDR1 reads SGHRS; CDR2 reads YFSETQ.

The sample holds one count of this clone. The genes are TRBV6-1 and TRBJ1-1; TRBD1 matches 7 bases. Germline trimming cut 2 bases from V and 5 bases from J; bases unmatched to any gene: 8. Germline CDR1 MNHNS, CDR2 SASEGT. The length of the CDR3 is 15 residues. The DNA for the CDR3 is TGTGCCAGCAGTGAAAGTGGAGGGGGCAAGACTGAAGCTTTCTTT. It translates to CASSESGGGKTEAFF.

The V gene is TRBV6-6, the J gene TRBJ2-5; 8 bases align to TRBD2. J was trimmed by 5 bases and V by 7 bases; bases with no gene match: 6. Per the germline V gene, CDR1 is MNHNY and CDR2 is SVGAGI (reference sequence). This CDR3 region has 13 residues. The CDR3 DNA is TGTGCCAGCAACCGGGGGGGCGGGGAGACCCAGTACTTC. Residues: CASNRGGGETQYF.

This clone showed up just a few times. The genes are TRBV28 and TRBJ1-4, with TRBD1 identical over 7 bases. V lost 5 bases to trimming and J lost 13 bases; unmatched junction nucleotides: 4. Germline V gene sequence: CDR1 MDHEN, CDR2 SYDVKM. The CDR3 sequence is 11 residues long. CDR3 in DNA: TGTGCCAGCAGTCTCGGGACAGCACTGTTTTTT. It codes for CASSLGTALFF.

This clone showed up just a few times. The chain links TRBV6-5 to TRBJ2-7, with TRBD2 identical over 8 bases. Germline CDR1 and CDR2: MNHEY and SVGAGI. The CDR3 loop spans 14 amino acids. V lost 2 bases to trimming and J lost 1 base; unmatched junction nucleotides: 1. This chain's CDR3 is CASSYAGGSYEQYF. DNA of the CDR3: TGTGCCAGCAGTTACGCGGGGGGATCCTACGAGCAGTACTTC.

The chain recombines TRBV5-6 with TRBJ2-3; D is possibly TRBD1 (6 bases). CDR1 and CDR2 from the germline V gene are SGHDT and YYEEEE. V lost 4 bases and J lost 4, with 13 bases in between. There are 14 residues in the CDR3. The CDR3 region is CASSTWDNADTQYF. The CDR3 DNA is TGTGCCAGCAGCACCTGGGACAACGCAGATACGCAGTATTTT.

This clone was recorded only once. The V gene is TRBV19, the J gene TRBJ1-6, with D possibly being TRBD1 (6 bases). The V and J ends lost 6 bases and 7 bases respectively, with 10 bases between them. Germline CDR1 reads LNHDA; CDR2 reads SQIVND (reference sequence). This CDR3 is 13 amino acids long. The CDR3 region is CASSLGQNSPLHF. The CDR3 DNA reads TGTGCCAGTAGCCTCGGACAGAATTCACCCCTCCACTTT.

The rearrangement uses TRBV7-2 and TRBJ2-7; 7 bases are a match to TRBD1. With V trimmed by 1 base and J by 0 bases, 6 bases remained unmatched. Germline CDR1 SGHTA, CDR2 FQGNSA. The CDR3 runs to 16 residues. The CDR3 loop reads CASSLEGTASSYEQYF. CDR3 nucleotides: TGTGCCAGCAGCTTAGAAGGGACAGCTAGCTCCTACGAGCAGTACTTC. Full variable domain (rest looked up from reference TRBV7-2 and TRBJ2-7): GAGVSQSPSNKVTEKGKDVELRCDPISGHTALYWYRQSLGQGLEFLIYFQGNSAPDKSGLPSDRFSAERTGGSVSTLTIQRTQQEDSAVYLCASSLEGTASSYEQYFGPGTRLTVT.

The chain employs TRBV29-1 and TRBJ2-1; no reliable D call. The V gene's germline CDR1 is SQVTM and CDR2 ANQGSEA. This CDR3 has 13 residues. Between the trimmed V and J ends, which lost 4 bases and 0 bases, there was a span of 7 bases. CDR3 region: CSVGPSSYNEQFF. The CDR3 DNA follows: TGCAGCGTTGGGCCTAGCTCCTACAATGAGCAGTTCTTC.